The T cell receptor beta chain under discussion was sequenced for a study of Ad26.COV2.S vaccination and SARS-CoV-2 variants. Generated by immunoSEQ multiplex PCR, the TCRdb table keeps only in-frame clones and is missing some. The profile shows about 480,000 clones, roughly 85% of them singletons. V was pared by 0 bases and J by 6 bases, with 11 bases of the junction left unmatched. Germline lookup yields CDR1 SGDLS and CDR2 YYNGEE. This CDR3 is 17 amino acids long. The treatment is: some 20 received Ad26.COV2.S at low or high dose, single or two shots; about 5 received placebo; per-sample allocation not given. Day 63 after the first vaccine or placebo injection was the time point for sampling.

Sequenced here: peripheral blood, sampled in a trial of Ad26.COV2.S vaccine versus placebo. The receptor's source is a person between 18 and 65 years old who received the Ad26.COV2.S COVID-19 vaccine or a placebo. The chain employs TRBV9 and TRBJ2-2, with TRBD1 matching 7 bases. This chain's CDR3 is CASSVGPGRGIPGELFF. CDR3 coding DNA: TGTGCCAGCAGCGTAGGACCCGGCAGGGGGATTCCCGGGGAGCTGTTTTTT.